Below, 4 T cell receptor beta chains from the same sample are listed, as sequenced in a study of T cell responses to AZD1222 COVID-19 vaccine. Clones were sequenced by immunoSEQ multiplex PCR, and TCRdb holds only the in-frame ones, with some missing. This repertoire shows 25,000 to 30,000 clones, 75% to 90% found once; its top ten account for around 1.2%. The source was peripheral blood, collected on day 0 of AZD1222 vaccination. All receptors come from an adult in good health.

The V gene is TRBV27, the J gene TRBJ1-5, with 7 bases matching TRBD1. CDR1 is MNHEY and CDR2 is SMNVEV in the germline V gene (reference sequence). J lost 2 bases, V lost 4 bases, and 2 bases had no gene match. This CDR3 is 14 amino acids long. The CDR3 DNA sequence: TGTGCCAGCAGTTCCGACAGGGGCAATCAGCCCCAGCATTTT. This encodes CASSSDRGNQPQHF.

The V call is TRBV30, the J call TRBJ2-7; a weak D match, TRBD1 (6 bases). From germline, CDR1 is GTSNPN and CDR2 SVGIG (reference sequence). This CDR3 spans 16 amino acids. V lost 3 bases to trimming and J lost 2 bases, with 20 bases between them. The CDR3: CAWRDPRGQGPYEQYF. CDR3 sequence (DNA): TGTGCCTGGAGGGACCCACGAGGGCAGGGGCCCTACGAGCAGTACTTC.

This clone was seen only once. The rearrangement links TRBV3-1 (or the pseudogene TRBV3-2) to TRBJ1-1, with 7 bases identical to TRBD1. The V and J ends lost 0 bases and 4 bases, in that order; junction bases with no gene match: 2. The germline gives CDR1 LGHDT, CDR2 YNNKEL (reference sequence). This CDR3 has 14 amino acids. The CDR3: CASSQEQGSTEAFF. The CDR3 region has the DNA TGTGCCAGCAGCCAAGAACAGGGGAGCACTGAAGCTTTCTTT.

The chain recombines TRBV28 with TRBJ2-7, with D uncertain. Germline V gene data show CDR1 as MDHEN and CDR2 as SYDVKM. V shed 1 base and J shed 2 bases, with 6 bases lying between them. The CDR3 is made up of 13 amino acids. Here the CDR3 DNA reads TGTGCCAGCAGTTTATTAGGTCCCTACGAGCAGTACTTC. Protein: CASSLLGPYEQYF. Supplemented by reference TRBV28 and TRBJ2-7, the full variable domain reads DVKVTQSSRYLVKRTGEKVFLECVQDMDHENMFWYRQDPGLGLRLIYFSYDVKMKEKGDIPEGYSVSREKKERFSLILESASTNQTSMYLCASSLLGPYEQYFGPGTRLTVT.